This is a list of T cell receptor beta chains from one sample in a study of T cell repertoires in cytomegalovirus infection. TCRdb ran MiXCR on the reads and lists one entry per CDR3 protein. The data hold about 400,000 distinct CDR3 sequences, with around a sixth observed a single time. Sequences were obtained from PBMCs. These receptors were taken from a human donor in good health (CMV status not recorded). Some clones in this sample may be carry-over from other donors' samples. CDR3s include the opening cysteine and the closing phenylalanine or tryptophan. D genes are given only for firm matches. The size entry is marked missing in some rows and otherwise reads once, few, many or a size class.

d_call: -
v_call: TRBV10-3
j_call: TRBJ1-2
clone_size: many
cdr3_nt: TGTGCCATCAGTGATTTTGGTTGGACAGAGGCTAACTATGGCTACACCTTC
cdr3_aa: CAISDFGWTEANYGYTF

d_call: TRBD2
v_call: TRBV11-2
j_call: TRBJ2-3
clone_size: -
cdr3_nt: TGTGCCAGCAGCCCACGGAGCACCGGGACTAGCCTCACAGATACGCAGTATTTT
cdr3_aa: CASSPRSTGTSLTDTQYF

d_call: TRBD2
v_call: TRBV7-2
j_call: TRBJ2-3
clone_size: many
cdr3_nt: TGTGCCAGCAGCTTACCGACTAGCGAAGATACGCAGTATTTT
cdr3_aa: CASSLPTSEDTQYF

d_call: -
v_call: TRBV10-3
j_call: TRBJ2-3
clone_size: -
cdr3_nt: TGTGCCATCAGTGAGTCAGTACCCACAGATACGCAGTATTTT
cdr3_aa: CAISESVPTDTQYF

d_call: TRBD2
v_call: TRBV7-2
j_call: TRBJ2-5
clone_size: many
cdr3_nt: TGTGCCAGCAGCCCACAAGCGGGAGTCGGTGAGACCCAGTACTTC
cdr3_aa: CASSPQAGVGETQYF

d_call: -
v_call: TRBV4-2
j_call: TRBJ1-4
clone_size: -
cdr3_nt: TGTGCCAGCAGCCAAGCAGCAACTAATGAAAAACTGTTTTTT
cdr3_aa: CASSQAATNEKLFF

d_call: -
v_call: TRBV19
j_call: TRBJ2-1
clone_size: few
cdr3_nt: TGTGCCAGTAGGAGGGGACGGTACAATGAAGGGCAGTTCTTC
cdr3_aa: CASRRGRYNEGQFF

d_call: -
v_call: TRBV11-2
j_call: TRBJ1-2
clone_size: -
cdr3_nt: TGTGCCAGCAGCTTACGACAGGTCTATGGCTACACCTTC
cdr3_aa: CASSLRQVYGYTF

d_call: -
v_call: TRBV7-2
j_call: TRBJ1-1
clone_size: many
cdr3_nt: TGTGCCAGCAGCGTGAATTTGAACACTGAAGCTTTCTTT
cdr3_aa: CASSVNLNTEAFF

d_call: TRBD1
v_call: TRBV2
j_call: TRBJ2-2
clone_size: few
cdr3_nt: TGTGCCAGCAGTGACCCCGAGGACAGGGCGAACACCGGGGAGCTGTTTTTT
cdr3_aa: CASSDPEDRANTGELFF

d_call: TRBD2
v_call: TRBV24-1
j_call: TRBJ2-1
clone_size: -
cdr3_nt: TGTGCCACCAGTGGAGGGACTAGCGGGAGAAGGAATGAGCAGTTCTTC
cdr3_aa: CATSGGTSGRRNEQFF

d_call: -
v_call: TRBV28
j_call: TRBJ1-4
clone_size: few
cdr3_nt: TGTGCCAGCTTTGGGTTTAATGAAAAACTGTTTTTT
cdr3_aa: CASFGFNEKLFF

d_call: -
v_call: TRBV7-9
j_call: TRBJ1-2
clone_size: many
cdr3_nt: TGTGCCAGCAGCACAGGGACCCTTTCCTTCTACACCTTC
cdr3_aa: CASSTGTLSFYTF

d_call: -
v_call: TRBV4-1
j_call: TRBJ1-6
clone_size: few
cdr3_nt: TGCGCCAGCAGACGGAAAAGTAGCGGAGATTCACCCCTCCACTTT
cdr3_aa: CASRRKSSGDSPLHF

d_call: -
v_call: TRBV7-6
j_call: TRBJ2-3
clone_size: many
cdr3_nt: TGTGCCAGCAGCCTTATGGGGCTACTTGCAGATACGCAGTATTTT
cdr3_aa: CASSLMGLLADTQYF

d_call: -
v_call: TRBV5-1
j_call: TRBJ1-6
clone_size: -
cdr3_nt: TGCGCCAGCAGCTTTGGAGGACCCGGTCACCCCCTCCACTTT
cdr3_aa: CASSFGGPGHPLHF

d_call: -
v_call: TRBV7-9
j_call: TRBJ1-1
clone_size: -
cdr3_nt: TGTGCCAGCAGCTACGGACAGTACACTGAAGCTTTCTTT
cdr3_aa: CASSYGQYTEAFF

d_call: -
v_call: TRBV6-1
j_call: TRBJ1-5
clone_size: -
cdr3_nt: TGTGCCAGTTCGACGGGGGCGCATCCTCAGCCCCAGCATTTT
cdr3_aa: CASSTGAHPQPQHF

d_call: TRBD2
v_call: TRBV7-9
j_call: TRBJ2-1
clone_size: -
cdr3_nt: TGTGCCAGCAGCTTTAGCGGGAACTCCAATGAGCAGTTCTTC
cdr3_aa: CASSFSGNSNEQFF

d_call: TRBD2
v_call: TRBV15
j_call: TRBJ2-7
clone_size: few
cdr3_nt: TGTGCCACCAGCATTCTGGCGGGGGGTCTGAATGACGAGCAGTACTTC
cdr3_aa: CATSILAGGLNDEQYF

d_call: -
v_call: TRBV11-2
j_call: TRBJ2-1
clone_size: -
cdr3_nt: TGTGCCAGCAGCTCTTCTCCCGGGGGTGAGCAGTTCTTC
cdr3_aa: CASSSSPGGEQFF

d_call: -
v_call: TRBV5-4
j_call: TRBJ2-7
clone_size: -
cdr3_nt: TGTGCCAGCAGCTTGGTTGACGGAAACGAGCAGTACTTC
cdr3_aa: CASSLVDGNEQYF

d_call: TRBD1
v_call: TRBV7-9
j_call: TRBJ1-4
clone_size: many
cdr3_nt: TGTGCCAGCAGCCCCCCCCAGGGGGATTTCGGCTATAATGAAAAACTGTTTTTT
cdr3_aa: CASSPPQGDFGYNEKLFF